This T cell receptor (beta chain) appears in the sequencing data of a study of CD8 T cells in Susac syndrome. Study-wide findings and caveats: Only a relatively small number of individuals were included in the TCR sequencing and HLA analysis.

As regards this clonotype: Its antigen is currently unknown.

Negative isolation yielded CD4+ and CD8+ T cells, and FACS enriched TEMRA cells. CDR3 length: 18 amino acids. V dropped 7 bases and J dropped 0 bases, with 19 bases sitting between them. Roughly 0.45 to 1 ug RNA was reverse transcribed with random hexamers. The TCR beta CDR3 was amplified by immunoSEQ multiplex PCR across 54 Vbeta, 13 Jbeta. TCRdb re-analysed the immunoSEQ multiplex PCR reads in MiXCR, keeping a single row per CDR3 protein. The sample contains roughly 120,000 distinct CDR3 sequences, around 92% of which appear only once. Sequencing used CD4+ T cells from PBMCs. This clonotype was sampled from a human donor with multiple sclerosis. The J gene is TRBJ2-6, the V gene TRBV23-1, with D possibly matching TRBD2 (6 bases). TRBV23-1 is filed as an ORF, its function uncertain. CDR3 sequence reads: CASTRDFPRSSGANVLTF. The DNA for the CDR3 is TGCGCCAGCACCAGGGACTTTCCCCGTTCCTCTGGGGCCAACGTCCTGACTTTC.